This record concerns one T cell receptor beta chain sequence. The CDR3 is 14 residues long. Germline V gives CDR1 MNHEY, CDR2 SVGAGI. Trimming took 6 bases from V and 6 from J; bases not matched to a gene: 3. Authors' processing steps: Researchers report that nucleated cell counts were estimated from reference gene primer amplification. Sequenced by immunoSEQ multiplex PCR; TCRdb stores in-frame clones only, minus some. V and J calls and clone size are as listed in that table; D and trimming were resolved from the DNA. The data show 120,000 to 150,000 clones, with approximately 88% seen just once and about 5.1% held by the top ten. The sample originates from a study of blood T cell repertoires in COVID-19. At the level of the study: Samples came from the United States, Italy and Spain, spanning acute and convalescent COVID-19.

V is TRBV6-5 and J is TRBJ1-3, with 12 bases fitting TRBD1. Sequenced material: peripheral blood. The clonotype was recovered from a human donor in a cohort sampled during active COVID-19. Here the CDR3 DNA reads TGTGCCAGCAGCCGGGACAGGGGGCTAAACACCATATATTTT. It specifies CASSRDRGLNTIYF.